Each of the 13 T cell receptor beta chains below was sequenced from the same sample in a study of cytomegalovirus exposure and HLA in healthy donors. The primer mix had 60 Vbeta and 13 Jbeta primers. Sequenced by immunoSEQ multiplex PCR; TCRdb stores in-frame clones only, minus some. The sample records about 200,000 clones, over 65% being singletons. The sample comprised PBMCs. The receptors derive from a woman in her 30s in good health and CMV-seronegative.

This clone has only one observation. The chain recombines TRBV5-1 with TRBJ1-6, with TRBD1 matching over 10 bases. The CDR3 is made up of 16 amino acids. Unmatched junction bases numbered 5, after V lost 1 base and J lost 7 bases. Germline V CDR1 and CDR2: SGHRS, YFSETQ. Here the CDR3 DNA reads TGCGCCAGCAGCTTGCTTGGGGGACAGGGGAATTCACCCCTCCACTTT. Its protein is CASSLLGGQGNSPLHF.

This sequence joins TRBV4-1 and TRBJ1-5, with a weak D call TRBD1 (5 bases). Germline CDR1 MGHRA, CDR2 YSYEKL. CDR3 size: 13 residues. V lost 0 bases, J lost 7 bases, and 7 bases lay in between. The CDR3 here is CASSQDSGQPQHF. CDR3 bases: TGCGCCAGCAGCCAAGATTCAGGGCAGCCCCAGCATTTT.

The chain uses TRBV4-1 and TRBJ2-2; 12 bases line up with TRBD1. There are 19 residues in the CDR3. V shed 0 bases, J shed 1 base, and the junction held 6 bases outside the gene matches. The germline gives CDR1 MGHRA, CDR2 YSYEKL. This CDR3 is CASSQEGGQGARNTGELFF. CDR3 in DNA: TGCGCCAGCAGCCAAGAAGGGGGACAGGGGGCGCGGAACACCGGGGAGCTGTTTTTT.

The CDR3 is CASSGYRVGNTEAFF. CDR3 nucleotide sequence: TGTGCCAGCAGCGGATACAGGGTGGGGAACACTGAAGCTTTCTTT. The chain couples TRBV7-9 to TRBJ1-1, with TRBD1 as a possible D gene (6 bases). This CDR3 comprises 15 residues. Deletions cut 5 bases from V and 1 base from J, with 14 bases between. The germline V gene has CDR1 SEHNR and CDR2 FQNEAQ (reference sequence).

This clone was seen just once. This chain uses TRBV4-2 with TRBJ2-5; no definite D call. This CDR3 contains 12 residues. Trimming stripped 0 bases from V and 5 bases from J, with 4 bases between. Germline CDR1 LGHNA, CDR2 YNFKEQ. The CDR3 loop is CASSQDRETQYF. As DNA, the CDR3 is TGTGCCAGCAGCCAAGATCGGGAGACCCAGTACTTC.

This chain joins TRBV7-6 and TRBJ2-7; the D gene is possibly TRBD1 (6 bases). This CDR3 is built from 15 residues. The V end lost 5 bases, the J end lost 4 bases, and 18 bases lay between the germline ends. Germline V gene sequence: CDR1 SGHVS, CDR2 FNYEAQ. The CDR3 DNA sequence: TGTGCCAGCAGCCCTCAGGGGCCAAGACCTTACGAGCAGTACTTC. Translation: CASSPQGPRPYEQYF.

The chain uses TRBV7-9 and TRBJ2-1; 9 bases map to TRBD2. In germline, CDR1 is SEHNR, CDR2 FQNEAQ (reference sequence). This CDR3 has 16 residues. The trim removed 3 bases at V and 7 bases at J, leaving 10 bases unmatched. As DNA, the CDR3 is TGTGCCAGCAGCTTGAGCGGGGGGCAGTTTTCTAATGAGCAGTTCTTC. Translating it yields CASSLSGGQFSNEQFF.

This sequence joins TRBV6-1 and TRBJ2-2, with TRBD1 matching over 10 bases. The CDR3 is 15 amino acids. Trimming removed 7 bases from V and 5 bases from J; junction bases left unmatched: 7. Per germline, CDR1 MNHNS and CDR2 SASEGT. CDR3 coding DNA: TGTGCCAGCAATTCGGGACAGGGGTGGACCGGGGAGCTGTTTTTT. Its translation is CASNSGQGWTGELFF.

The genes are TRBV19 and TRBJ1-2; D is unresolved. Germline V gene sequence: CDR1 LNHDA, CDR2 SQIVND (reference sequence). The CDR3 covers 16 residues. The V and J ends lost 4 bases and 4 bases respectively, with 19 bases between them. The CDR3 nucleotides read TGTGCCAGTAGTAAGTGGGGAGCTGTTCAGCCCTATGGCTACACCTTC. It translates to CASSKWGAVQPYGYTF.

The V gene is TRBV29-1, the J gene TRBJ2-7; TRBD1 is a possible D gene (5 bases). V lost 2 bases, J lost 1 base, and 12 bases lay in between. In germline, CDR1 is SQVTM, CDR2 ANQGSEA. The CDR3 loop spans 14 amino acids. CDR3 bases: TGCAGCGTTGAAAACGACAGCCCTTCCTACGAGCAGTACTTC. This codes for CSVENDSPSYEQYF.

The chain combines TRBV19 with TRBJ1-3, with D unresolved. The V end lost 3 bases, the J end lost 0 bases, and 6 bases lay between the germline ends. Germline CDR1 and CDR2: LNHDA and SQIVND (reference sequence). The CDR3 spans 14 residues. The DNA for the CDR3 is TGTGCCAGTAGTATCGCCAGCTCTGGAAACACCATATATTTT. Its protein product is CASSIASSGNTIYF.

This chain connects TRBV5-1 to TRBJ2-3; weak D call: TRBD1 (5 bases). This CDR3 is 12 amino acids long. CDR1 and CDR2 (germline): SGHRS, YFSETQ. V lost 2 bases and J lost 6, with 7 bases in between. The CDR3 coding sequence is TGCGCCAGCAGCTTTAAGGGGGATACGCAGTATTTT. Its protein product is CASSFKGDTQYF.

J is TRBJ2-7 and V is TRBV4-1; 8 bases are shared with TRBD2. With V trimmed by 4 bases and J by 1 base, 9 bases remained unmatched. Germline CDR1 MGHRA, CDR2 YSYEKL. The CDR3 runs to 16 residues. CDR3 coding DNA: TGCGCCAGCAGCCGAAGGGAGACTAGCGTGTCCTACGAGCAGTACTTC. Its protein product is CASSRRETSVSYEQYF.